These 18 T cell receptor beta chains share one sample of origin, sequenced in a study of T cell repertoires in cytomegalovirus infection. TCRdb fed the reads into MiXCR, producing one record per CDR3 protein. This sample yields approximately 500,000 distinct CDR3 sequences, of which 16% are seen a single time; under 30% belongs to the top ten. Material: CD8+ T cells from PBMCs. These receptors all come from a human donor in good health (CMV status not recorded). Some clones in this sample may be carry-over from other donors' samples.

The rearrangement uses TRBV27 and TRBJ2-7; D perhaps matches TRBD2 (5 bases). V gave up 6 bases and J gave up 0 bases, with 12 bases separating them. The CDR3 has 14 amino acids. Germline V gene lookup returns CDR1 MNHEY and CDR2 SMNVEV (reference sequence). Here the CDR3 DNA reads TGTGCCAGCAGGGATGGACTGGCCTCCTACGAGCAGTACTTC. It specifies CASRDGLASYEQYF.

In its sample, this clonotype was seen many times. The chain uses TRBV28 and TRBJ2-1, with D perhaps TRBD2 (5 bases). CDR1 is MDHEN and CDR2 is SYDVKM in the germline V gene. Between the trimmed V and J ends, which lost 7 bases and 4 bases, there was a span of 20 bases. The CDR3 has 16 residues. CDR3: CASILGVNPDYNEQFF. CDR3 in DNA: TGTGCCAGCATCCTCGGGGTAAATCCGGATTACAATGAGCAGTTCTTC.

This clonotype was counted many times. The chain links TRBV15 to TRBJ2-6; D is undetermined. Trimming took off 1 base at V and 1 base at J, with 5 bases between the two ends. This CDR3 has 15 amino acids. Germline CDR1 reads LNHNV; CDR2 reads YYDKDF (reference sequence). CDR3 DNA: TGTGCCACCAGCAGAGCAGGTTCTGGGGCCAACGTCCTGACTTTC. Protein: CATSRAGSGANVLTF.

This clonotype occurred many times. The chain recombines TRBV6-1 with TRBJ2-1; tentative D call: TRBD2 (5 bases). This CDR3 region has 12 residues. The germline V and J ends were trimmed by 2 bases and 10 bases, with 9 bases remaining between them. Germline V gene sequence: CDR1 MNHNS, CDR2 SASEGT. The chain's CDR3 is CASSEPEREQFF. The CDR3 DNA sequence: TGTGCCAGCAGTGAACCAGAGCGGGAGCAGTTCTTC.

This clonotype was seen at least ten times. This rearrangement joins TRBV28 to TRBJ2-7; 7 bases map to TRBD2. With 2 bases clipped from V and 2 bases from J, the junction kept 6 bases outside the gene matches. Germline CDR1 MDHEN, CDR2 SYDVKM. The length of the CDR3 is 15 residues. CDR3 amino acids: CASSLPRGSTYEQYF. Here the CDR3 DNA reads TGTGCCAGCAGTTTACCCCGCGGGAGCACCTACGAGCAGTACTTC.

This clonotype was detected many times. The CDR3 is CASSEEGTSGLAYEQYF. The CDR3 region has the DNA TGTGCCAGCAGTGAAGAGGGGACTAGCGGGCTTGCCTACGAGCAGTACTTC. The chain uses TRBV6-1 and TRBJ2-7; 12 positions agree with TRBD2. CDR3 length equals 17 residues. Trimming at V came to 1 base and at J to 2 bases, leaving 6 bases not matched to a gene. Germline values: CDR1 MNHNS, CDR2 SASEGT.

The rearrangement joins TRBV27 to TRBJ1-1; unclear D gene. The germline V and J ends were trimmed by 3 bases and 5 bases, with 10 bases remaining between them. CDR1 MNHEY and CDR2 SMNVEV come from the germline V gene (reference sequence). This CDR3 has 13 amino acids. This CDR3 reads CASSLGSQTEAFF. CDR3 in DNA: TGTGCCAGCAGTTTGGGGAGTCAAACTGAAGCTTTCTTT.

There are many counts of this clonotype. The chain links TRBV10-2 to TRBJ2-1; 9 bases line up with TRBD1. With V trimmed by 8 bases and J by 2 bases, 16 bases remained unmatched. The CDR3 totals 18 residues. The germline V gene encodes CDR1 WSHSY and CDR2 SAAADI. The CDR3 reads CASSSASGGTGPYNEQFF. For the CDR3, the DNA is TGCGCCAGCTCCTCGGCTTCCGGGGGGACAGGGCCCTACAATGAGCAGTTCTTC.

There are a few counts of this clonotype. The gene calls are TRBV27 and TRBJ2-7; 7 positions match TRBD1. Per germline, CDR1 MNHEY and CDR2 SMNVEV (reference sequence). This CDR3 is built from 15 residues. Trimming took 2 bases from V and 0 from J; bases not matched to a gene: 4. The CDR3 sequence: CASSLDWDSSYEQYF. The CDR3 DNA follows: TGTGCCAGCAGTTTAGATTGGGACAGCTCCTACGAGCAGTACTTC.

This clonotype was recorded at least ten times. The chain links TRBV7-2 to TRBJ1-2; D is perhaps TRBD1 (6 bases). CDR1 and CDR2 from the germline V gene are SGHTA and FQGNSA. The CDR3 extends over 12 amino acids. Trimming took off 3 bases at V and 5 bases at J, with 7 bases between the two ends. The CDR3 DNA reads TGTGCCAGCAGCTTCACAGGGTATGGCTACACCTTC. Its protein product is CASSFTGYGYTF.

This clonotype was seen a handful of times. The chain carries TRBV14 and TRBJ1-2; D call uncertain. The CDR3 totals 15 residues. The V end was cut by 0 bases, the J end by 4 bases, with 12 bases between. Germline V gene lookup returns CDR1 SGHDN and CDR2 FVKESK. The chain's CDR3 is CASSQEASTGYGYTF. In DNA, the CDR3 is TGTGCCAGCAGCCAAGAGGCCTCCACGGGCTATGGCTACACCTTC.

The chain recombines TRBV4-2 with TRBJ2-1; possibly TRBD1 for D (6 bases). CDR1 is LGHNA, CDR2 YNFKEQ, per germline. The V end lost 4 bases, the J end lost 8 bases, and 15 bases lay between the germline ends. The CDR3 is 14 residues long. The CDR3 is CASSPTGPRDEQFF. The CDR3 DNA reads as TGTGCCAGCAGCCCAACAGGGCCGAGGGATGAGCAGTTCTTC.

This clonotype was detected many times. The chain joins TRBV6-1 to TRBJ2-3, with TRBD2 matching 7 bases. CDR3 length: 16 amino acids. The germline V gene encodes CDR1 MNHNS and CDR2 SASEGT. Trimming cost V 1 base and J 5 bases; bases outside gene matches: 9. As DNA, the CDR3 is TGTGCCAGCAGTGAAGTTATTGCGGGAGAAGTAGATACGCAGTATTTT. Protein sequence: CASSEVIAGEVDTQYF.

The chain combines TRBV15 with TRBJ2-7, with 9 bases that match TRBD1. Germline-derived CDR1 and CDR2 are LNHNV and YYDKDF (reference sequence). This CDR3 is built from 16 residues. V lost 3 bases, J lost 0 bases, and 6 bases stayed unmatched. Here the CDR3 reads CATSSSPGQGSYEQYF. The CDR3 nucleotides read TGTGCCACCAGCAGCAGCCCGGGACAGGGCTCCTACGAGCAGTACTTC.

About this clonotype: The CDR3 ends on some other residue instead of the conserved phenylalanine or tryptophan, so this is likely a read error. The CDR3 coding sequence is TGTGCCAGCAGTCTGGGCCCCCAAGGGAACGAGCAGTACTTA. Translation: CASSLGPQGNEQYL. The rearrangement uses TRBV27 and TRBJ2-7; D unresolved. V was cut by 5 bases and J by 5 bases, with 16 bases left in between. Germline CDR1 is MNHEY and CDR2 is SMNVEV (reference sequence). The CDR3 covers 14 residues.

This clonotype has only a few counts. This sequence joins TRBV2 and TRBJ1-1; D remains ambiguous. The CDR3 consists of 13 residues. Germline CDR1 SNHLY, CDR2 FYNNEI. V lost 9 bases and J 0 bases, leaving 11 bases between the germline ends. CDR3 nucleotides: TGTGCCAGTCCCGGACGGCTGAACACTGAAGCTTTCTTT. Residues: CASPGRLNTEAFF.

This clonotype was counted ten times or more. The genes are TRBV7-6 and TRBJ2-5; 7 nucleotides match TRBD1. Germline-derived CDR1 and CDR2 are SGHVS and FNYEAQ. V was clipped by 3 bases and J by 5 bases; unmatched bases: 9. The CDR3 contains 15 residues. The CDR3 DNA reads TGTGCCAGCAGCTTGGGACAGCTACCAGGGGAGACCCAGTACTTC. Its translation is CASSLGQLPGETQYF.

This clonotype was recorded at least ten times. This sequence joins TRBV12-5 and TRBJ2-7, with D tentatively TRBD1 (6 bases). V lost 5 bases to trimming and J lost 6 bases, with 8 bases between them. The CDR3 has 11 residues. From germline, CDR1 is LGHNT and CDR2 FRNRAP. CDR3 sequence reads: CASGRTAEQYF. CDR3 nucleotides: TGTGCTAGTGGTCGGACAGCCGAGCAGTACTTC.